This entry lists 21 T cell receptor beta chains sequenced from one sample in a study of CD8+ T cells in alopecia areata. RNA extraction was followed by reverse transcription into cDNA, which acted as the sequencing template. The repertoire was sequenced with immunoSEQ multiplex PCR; TCRdb's copy has only in-frame clones and lacks some. Here the sample spans a few hundred thousand clones, less than 80% being singletons. Here the sequenced sample was CD4+ T cells sorted from blood, taken at week 0. The receptors were sampled from a human donor with alopecia areata.

The chain uses TRBV7-2 and TRBJ1-2; 7 bases line up with TRBD1. In germline, CDR1 is SGHTA, CDR2 FQGNSA. V shed 5 bases and J 6 bases; nucleotides not matched to a gene: 12. The CDR3 covers 15 residues. DNA of the CDR3: TGTGCCAGCAGCCATCCAGGGGGGCGCGTTAATGGCTACACCTTC. Translating it yields CASSHPGGRVNGYTF.

This clone occurred a few times. The rearrangement links TRBV29-1 to TRBJ2-4; possibly TRBD2 for D (6 bases). The CDR3 totals 14 residues. Germline V gene sequence: CDR1 SQVTM, CDR2 ANQGSEA. Trimming took off 4 bases at V and 8 bases at J, with 18 bases between the two ends. CDR3 in DNA: TGCAGCGTTGTGGGTCTGATGACTAGGGACATTCAGTACTTC. The encoded protein is CSVVGLMTRDIQYF.

This sequence joins TRBV5-1 and TRBJ2-1; perhaps TRBD1 as D (5 bases). CDR3 length: 14 amino acids. Trimming pared 0 bases from V and 1 base from J, leaving 5 bases between. Looked up from germline, CDR1 is SGHRS and CDR2 is YFSETQ. The CDR3 here is CASSLGQSYNEQFF. DNA for the CDR3: TGCGCCAGCAGCTTGGGACAGTCCTACAATGAGCAGTTCTTC.

The rearrangement joins TRBV6-6 to TRBJ1-1; 9 bases line up with TRBD1. Germline-derived CDR1 and CDR2 are MNHNY and SVGAGI (reference sequence). The CDR3 extends over 14 amino acids. V lost 4 bases and J lost 11; bases outside the gene matches: 11. The CDR3 spells CASSSQGNRGQAFF. In DNA, the CDR3 is TGTGCCAGCAGTTCCCAGGGTAACAGGGGGCAGGCTTTCTTT.

J is TRBJ2-7 and V is TRBV4-3; TRBD1 or TRBD2 may be the D gene (5 bases each). CDR3 length: 15 residues. CDR1 and CDR2 from the germline V gene are LGHNA and YSLEER. Between the trimmed V and J ends, which lost 1 base and 6 bases, there was a span of 16 bases. Here the CDR3 reads CASSQVSDGQGEQYF. CDR3 DNA sequence: TGCGCCAGCAGCCAAGTTAGCGACGGGCAGGGCGAGCAGTACTTC.

J is TRBJ2-5 and V is TRBV29-1, with D perhaps matching TRBD2 (5 bases). V was clipped by 4 bases and J by 1 base, with 13 bases between them. The CDR3 is 14 amino acids. Germline CDR1 SQVTM, CDR2 ANQGSEA. Written as DNA, the CDR3 is TGCAGCGTTGTTAGCAAGCGGCTCCAAGAGACCCAGTACTTC. Translating it yields CSVVSKRLQETQYF.

The table lists this clone with a few counts. V usage is TRBV29-1 and J usage is TRBJ2-7; D remains ambiguous. With 6 bases removed from V and 5 bases from J, the gap between germline ends came to 11 bases. In germline, CDR1 is SQVTM, CDR2 ANQGSEA. The CDR3 is 11 residues long. CDR3 coding DNA: TGCAGCGTCCACAGTGGGGACGAGCAGTACTTC. This codes for CSVHSGDEQYF.

This chain joins TRBV5-1 and TRBJ1-2; no reliable D call. The CDR3 is made up of 13 amino acids. The germline gives CDR1 SGHRS, CDR2 YFSETQ. Trimming pared 0 bases from V and 4 bases from J, leaving 7 bases between. This CDR3 is CASSLGYSYGYTF. CDR3 in DNA: TGCGCCAGCAGCTTGGGTTACAGCTATGGCTACACCTTC.

This clone has only a few counts. The chain links TRBV30 to TRBJ2-3; 8 bases map to TRBD2. Germline CDR1 and CDR2: GTSNPN and SVGIG (reference sequence). Trimming at V came to 4 bases and at J to 3 bases, leaving 12 bases not matched to a gene. This CDR3 region has 16 residues. The CDR3 loop is CAWIPWSGGGTDTQYF. CDR3 coding DNA: TGTGCCTGGATTCCCTGGAGCGGGGGTGGGACAGATACGCAGTATTTT.

V usage is TRBV6-1 and J usage is TRBJ2-7, with D perhaps TRBD2 (5 bases). CDR3 length: 13 amino acids. Germline V gene data show CDR1 as MNHNS and CDR2 as SASEGT. V was cut by 11 bases and J by 3 bases, with 17 bases left in between. CDR3 DNA sequence: TGTGCCCTTAGTCCTACGAGCGGCTACGAGCAGTACTTC. Amino acid sequence: CALSPTSGYEQYF.

J is TRBJ2-1 and V is TRBV30, with D perhaps matching TRBD1 (6 bases). Germline CDR1 is GTSNPN and CDR2 is SVGIG (reference sequence). The V gene lost 2 bases and the J gene lost 10 bases, with 12 bases spanning the gap. The CDR3 spans 12 residues. CDR3 in DNA: TGTGCCTGGAGTCCCGGGACATGGGAGCAGTTCTTC. Its protein product is CAWSPGTWEQFF.

The J gene is TRBJ1-1, the V gene TRBV6-5; TRBD1 matches at 7 bases. This CDR3 spans 13 amino acids. Germline V gene data show CDR1 as MNHEY and CDR2 as SVGAGI. V was pared by 6 bases and J by 4 bases, with 5 bases of the junction left unmatched. This chain's CDR3 is CASSLDRLTEAFF. For the CDR3, the DNA is TGTGCCAGCAGCTTGGACAGGCTCACTGAAGCTTTCTTT.

The genes are TRBV29-1 and TRBJ2-6; D call uncertain. The germline gives CDR1 SQVTM, CDR2 ANQGSEA. Trimming removed 5 bases from V and 0 bases from J, with 11 bases in between. The CDR3 length is 15 residues. CDR3 amino acids: CSVPPVPSGANVLTF. The DNA of the CDR3 is TGCAGCGTTCCTCCAGTCCCCTCTGGGGCCAACGTCCTGACTTTC.

The table lists this clone with a few counts. The V gene is TRBV29-1, the J gene TRBJ2-2; D remains ambiguous. This CDR3 comprises 13 residues. Germline V gene sequence: CDR1 SQVTM, CDR2 ANQGSEA. V lost 4 bases and J lost 0, with 6 bases in between. CDR3 sequence: CSVARSNTGELFF. The CDR3 region has the DNA TGCAGCGTTGCAAGGTCGAACACCGGGGAGCTGTTTTTT.

This clone was seen more than once but under ten times. The chain has TRBV29-1 and TRBJ2-7; possibly TRBD2 for D (5 bases). Germline CDR1 is SQVTM and CDR2 is ANQGSEA. The CDR3 loop spans 14 amino acids. Trimming cost V 4 bases and J 2 bases, with 15 bases left between them. The CDR3 bases are TGCAGCGTTGCAGGATTTGGAGGAACCTACGAGCAGTACTTC. It translates to CSVAGFGGTYEQYF.

V and J are TRBV25-1 and TRBJ1-4; D gene unclear. V shed 6 bases and J shed 0 bases, with 8 bases lying between them. This CDR3 is 14 amino acids long. Germline V lookup: CDR1 MGHDK, CDR2 SYGVNS. CDR3 residues: CASRHSATNEKLFF. Here the CDR3 DNA reads TGTGCCAGCAGACACAGTGCAACTAATGAAAAACTGTTTTTT.

This sequence joins TRBV29-1 and TRBJ2-6; possible D gene TRBD2, 6 bases. Looked up from germline, CDR1 is SQVTM and CDR2 is ANQGSEA. This CDR3 has 18 amino acids. The V and J ends lost 7 bases and 0 bases respectively, with 22 bases between them. The CDR3 DNA reads TGCAGCGCCCCGGGGGTAGTTACGGGCCTCTCTGGGGCCAACGTCCTGACTTTC. It encodes CSAPGVVTGLSGANVLTF.

The chain uses TRBV15 and TRBJ2-3; 8 positions match TRBD1. The CDR3 sequence is 14 residues long. The germline V gene encodes CDR1 LNHNV and CDR2 YYDKDF (reference sequence). With V trimmed by 0 bases and J by 4 bases, 0 bases remained unmatched. The CDR3, as DNA: TGTGCCACCAGCAGAGAACAGGGGGCAGATACGCAGTATTTT. This translates into CATSREQGADTQYF.

A word on this clone: This sample also contains other DNA sequences that code for the same CDR3. The chain employs TRBV6-5 and TRBJ1-2; D is ambiguous. Germline assignment: CDR1 MNHEY and CDR2 SVGAGI. With 2 bases removed from V and 2 bases from J, the gap between germline ends came to 6 bases. This CDR3 spans 13 amino acids. In DNA form, the CDR3 reads TGTGCCAGCAGTTACGGGCAGAACTATGGCTACACCTTC. This translates into CASSYGQNYGYTF.

The CDR3 here is CAWSKGQVTGQQYF. The CDR3, as DNA: TGTGCCTGGAGTAAGGGACAAGTGACGGGGCAGCAGTACTTC. The chain links TRBV30 to TRBJ2-7; D is possibly TRBD1 (6 bases). Trimming took off 2 bases at V and 8 bases at J, with 19 bases between the two ends. The germline gives CDR1 GTSNPN, CDR2 SVGIG (reference sequence). This CDR3 comprises 14 residues.

Written as DNA, the CDR3 is TGCAGCGCGGCGAACAGGAATCAGCCCCAGCATTTT. It is translated as CSAANRNQPQHF. The rearrangement uses TRBV29-1 and TRBJ1-5; D may be TRBD1 (5 bases). Per germline, CDR1 SQVTM and CDR2 ANQGSEA. The CDR3 loop spans 12 amino acids. V was pared by 7 bases and J by 4 bases, with 11 bases between.